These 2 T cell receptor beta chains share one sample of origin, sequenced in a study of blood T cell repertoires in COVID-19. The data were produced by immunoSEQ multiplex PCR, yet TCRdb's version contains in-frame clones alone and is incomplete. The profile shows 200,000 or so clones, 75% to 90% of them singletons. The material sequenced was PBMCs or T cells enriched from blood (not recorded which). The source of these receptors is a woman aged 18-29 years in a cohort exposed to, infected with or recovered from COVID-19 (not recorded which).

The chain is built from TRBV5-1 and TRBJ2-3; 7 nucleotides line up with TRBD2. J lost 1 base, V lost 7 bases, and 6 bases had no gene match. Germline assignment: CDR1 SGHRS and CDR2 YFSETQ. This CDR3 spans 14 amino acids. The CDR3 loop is CASEAGVGTDTQYF. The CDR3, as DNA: TGCGCCAGCGAGGCGGGGGTGGGCACAGATACGCAGTATTTT.

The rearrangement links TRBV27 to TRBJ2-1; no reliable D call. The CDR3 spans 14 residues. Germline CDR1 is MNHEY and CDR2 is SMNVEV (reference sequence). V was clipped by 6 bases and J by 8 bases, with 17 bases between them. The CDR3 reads CASSLVLGIDEQFF. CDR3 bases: TGTGCCAGCAGCCTAGTTCTGGGTATCGATGAGCAGTTCTTC.